The 24 T cell receptor beta chains in this list originate from one sample, sequenced in a study of blood T cells in healthy people across ages. PCR was performed a second time for about 7 to 12 cycles using a sample-barcoded 5' primer and a J-beta primer mix. MiXCR was run by TCRdb on the 5' RACE reads, yielding one entry per CDR3 protein. The sample comprises hundreds of thousands of distinct CDR3 sequences, approximately 29% of which are singletons, and approximately 15% rests with the top ten. Material: blood. The source is a woman older than 75 in good health.

Ten or more counts support this clonotype. The chain carries TRBV12-3 or TRBV12-4 and TRBJ1-1, with D possibly TRBD1 on 6 matching bases. Trimming left V 6 bases short and J 1 base short, with 15 bases between. The CDR3 loop spans 15 amino acids. CDR3 residues: CASSPGGLKNTEAFF. The CDR3 nucleotides read TGTGCCAGCAGCCCCGGGGGCTTAAAGAACACTGAAGCTTTCTTT.

The chain joins TRBV20-1 to TRBJ2-7; D might be TRBD1 (6 bases). Germline V gene data show CDR1 as DFQATT and CDR2 as SNEGSKA (reference sequence). V shed 0 bases and J shed 3 bases, with 18 bases lying between them. The CDR3 loop spans 16 amino acids. The CDR3, as DNA: TGCAGTGCTAGAGACCCGGGGCCTCAGGGGATCTACGAGCAGTACTTC. Its translation is CSARDPGPQGIYEQYF.

This clonotype was observed many times. The chain joins TRBV7-3 to TRBJ2-5; the D is unclear. Trimming cost V 2 bases and J 5 bases, with 9 bases left between them. The CDR3 runs to 13 residues. The germline V gene has CDR1 SGHTA and CDR2 FQGTGA. This CDR3 reads CASSLGTRETQYF. CDR3 bases: TGTGCCAGCAGCTTAGGAACCCGTGAGACCCAGTACTTC.

Of note for this clonotype: This could be a read error, since a much larger clone is one nucleotide away. The J gene is TRBJ1-6, the V gene TRBV7-2; possible D gene TRBD1, 5 bases. V gave up 2 bases and J gave up 14 bases, with 25 bases separating them. Germline CDR1 SGHTA, CDR2 FQGNSA. This CDR3 contains 17 residues. The CDR3 spells CASSLRQSLDGSQALHF. CDR3 nucleotides: TGTGCCAGCAGCTTAAGACAGAGTCTAGACGGAAGTCAGGCCCTCCACTTT.

With respect to this clonotype: This may be a read error: a much more frequent sequence differs by one nucleotide. This chain connects TRBV7-9 to TRBJ1-6; 7 bases fit TRBD1. The J segment lost 11 bases and the V segment lost 4 bases, leaving 8 bases of the junction unmatched. Germline CDR1 is SEHNR and CDR2 is FQNEAQ (reference sequence). The CDR3 has 14 residues. The CDR3 loop reads CASSWGQPTPPLHF. In DNA form, the CDR3 reads TGTGCCAGCAGCTGGGGACAGCCGACCCCACCCCTCCACTTT.

This clonotype was observed a handful of times. The rearrangement joins TRBV4-3 to TRBJ1-6; 8 positions agree with TRBD1. V was clipped by 0 bases and J by 10 bases; unmatched bases: 11. Looked up from germline, CDR1 is LGHNA and CDR2 is YSLEER. CDR3 length equals 17 residues. This CDR3 is CASSQDDIGQGRSPLHF. As DNA, the CDR3 is TGCGCCAGCAGCCAAGACGATATAGGACAGGGTCGCTCACCCCTCCACTTT.

This clonotype was seen many times. The V gene is TRBV20-1, the J gene TRBJ2-5, with 9 bases aligning to TRBD2. The CDR3 is 16 residues long. In germline, CDR1 is DFQATT, CDR2 SNEGSKA (reference sequence). V lost 6 bases, J lost 4 bases, and 15 bases stayed unmatched. CDR3 nucleotides: TGCAGTGCCATCTGGGATAGCGGGGGCCTCGGAGAGACCCAGTACTTC. Its protein product is CSAIWDSGGLGETQYF.

This clonotype was seen a handful of times. This chain uses TRBV4-3 with TRBJ1-2; TRBD1 might be the D (5 bases). This CDR3 has 16 residues. The V and J ends lost 0 bases and 4 bases respectively, with 15 bases between them. Germline CDR1 reads LGHNA; CDR2 reads YSLEER. CDR3 protein: CASSQDRGGGGYGYTF. The CDR3 DNA is TGCGCCAGCAGCCAAGATCGGGGGGGTGGGGGCTATGGCTACACCTTC.

This clonotype was observed many times. The rearrangement links TRBV15 to TRBJ2-1; TRBD2 aligns across 7 bases. This CDR3 is built from 15 residues. V trimming: 5 bases; J trimming: 4 bases; junction bases outside the gene matches: 8. From germline, CDR1 is LNHNV and CDR2 YYDKDF (reference sequence). CDR3 region: CATSGPAGDYNEQFF. In DNA, the CDR3 is TGTGCCACCAGCGGGCCTGCGGGAGATTACAATGAGCAGTTCTTC.

This clonotype came up many times. V is TRBV12-3 or TRBV12-4 and J is TRBJ1-6, with 8 bases fitting TRBD1. The CDR3 covers 14 residues. Losses at the gene ends were 6 bases for V and 10 bases for J; bases not matched to a gene: 8. The CDR3 spells CASRRTGRQSPLHF. The CDR3 DNA is TGTGCCAGCAGGCGGACAGGGCGACAATCACCCCTCCACTTT.

This clonotype has ten or more counts. The chain couples TRBV3-1 to TRBJ2-1; 9 bases map to TRBD2. V shed 1 base and J 7 bases; nucleotides not matched to a gene: 8. This CDR3 region has 16 residues. The V gene's germline CDR1 is LGHDT and CDR2 YNNKEL (reference sequence). The chain's CDR3 is CASSQVRRGGLNEQFF. As DNA, the CDR3 is TGTGCCAGCAGCCAAGTTAGGCGGGGGGGCCTGAATGAGCAGTTCTTC.

V gene TRBV15 combines with J gene TRBJ1-2; D not certain. The CDR3 contains 14 residues. V lost 0 bases to trimming and J lost 8 bases, with 13 bases between them. The V gene's germline CDR1 is LNHNV and CDR2 YYDKDF (reference sequence). The CDR3 coding sequence is TGTGCCACCAGCAGAGAGGCGGCCACTGGGGGCTACACCTTC. This codes for CATSREAATGGYTF.

The chain couples TRBV20-1 to TRBJ2-5; D is perhaps TRBD1 or TRBD2 (5 bases each). With 6 bases removed from V and 2 bases from J, the gap between germline ends came to 10 bases. Germline CDR1 DFQATT, CDR2 SNEGSKA (reference sequence). This CDR3 has 12 amino acids. For the CDR3, the DNA is TGCAGTGCCTGGGGGATACAAGAGACCCAGTACTTC. Translated, it gives CSAWGIQETQYF.

This clonotype was seen repeatedly, ten times or more. The chain has TRBV12-3 or TRBV12-4 and TRBJ2-3; the D is unclear. The CDR3 spans 14 residues. V shed 7 bases and J shed 1 base, with 12 bases lying between them. The CDR3 coding sequence is TGTGCCAGCACCCCCCCGTGGGGCACAGATACGCAGTATTTT. The encoded protein is CASTPPWGTDTQYF.

This clonotype was observed a few times. It may be a read error: a sequence one base away is much more abundant. V gene TRBV27 combines with J gene TRBJ2-7, with 8 bases fitting TRBD2. CDR1 MNHEY and CDR2 SMNVEV come from the germline V gene (reference sequence). The CDR3 spans 15 residues. With 6 bases clipped from V and 3 bases from J, the junction kept 10 bases outside the gene matches. CDR3 region: CASSPAGTRGYEQYF. Here the CDR3 DNA reads TGTGCCAGCAGCCCTGCCGGGACTAGGGGCTACGAGCAGTACTTC.

In its sample, this clonotype was seen many times. CDR3: CASSMGGVLAYEQYF. Here the CDR3 DNA reads TGTGCCAGCAGCATGGGGGGGGTCCTAGCCTACGAGCAGTACTTC. The genes are TRBV9 and TRBJ2-7; 7 bases agree with TRBD2. The CDR3 length is 15 residues. V trimming: 4 bases; J trimming: 2 bases; junction bases outside the gene matches: 9. Germline V gene sequence: CDR1 SGDLS, CDR2 YYNGEE.

This clonotype has only a few counts. The rearrangement links TRBV7-2 to TRBJ2-1; perhaps D is TRBD1 or TRBD2 (6 bases each). The V end was cut by 6 bases, the J end by 5 bases, with 17 bases between. The germline gives CDR1 SGHTA, CDR2 FQGNSA. CDR3 size: 15 residues. The CDR3 is CASSPAGHSNNEQFF. Written as DNA, the CDR3 is TGTGCCAGCAGTCCGGCGGGACACTCGAACAATGAGCAGTTCTTC.

This clonotype showed up many times. The gene calls are TRBV12-3 or TRBV12-4 and TRBJ2-7, with a weak D call TRBD1 (6 bases). The CDR3 is 13 residues long. V lost 6 bases and J lost 2, with 11 bases in between. In DNA, the CDR3 is TGTGCCAGCAGGGGTACAGGGACCTACGAGCAGTACTTC. It encodes CASRGTGTYEQYF.

Notes on this clonotype: This may stem from a read error, because a much larger clone lies one nucleotide away. This rearrangement joins TRBV7-8 to TRBJ1-2, with TRBD1 matching over 7 bases. The CDR3 is 15 amino acids. Germline CDR1 and CDR2: SGHVS and FQNEAQ. The ends lost 5 bases at V and 6 bases at J; junction bases unmatched: 12. Here the CDR3 reads CASSLARHTGDGYTF. CDR3 coding DNA: TGTGCCAGCAGCCTCGCCCGACACACAGGGGATGGCTACACCTTC.

V is TRBV12-3 or TRBV12-4 and J is TRBJ1-4; D unresolved. This CDR3 spans 15 amino acids. The V end lost 2 bases, the J end lost 0 bases, and 7 bases lay between the germline ends. CDR3 sequence (DNA): TGTGCCAGCAGTTTATACGGGGCAACTAATGAAAAACTGTTTTTT. Amino acids: CASSLYGATNEKLFF.

In this sample, this clonotype turned up once. The germline gene is not matched at one end of the junction; a read error may be the cause. The V call is TRBV5-1, the J call TRBJ1-4, with TRBD1 matching over 8 bases. Per the germline V gene, CDR1 is SGHRS and CDR2 is YFSETQ. CDR3 size: 14 residues. DNA for the CDR3: TGCGCCAACAGCTGGACAGGGCCTAATGAAAAACTGTTTTTT. This sequence encodes CANSWTGPNEKLFF.

Worth noting for this clonotype: This sequence may be a read error, since a much larger clone differs from it by one base. The genes are TRBV20-1 and TRBJ2-7; the match to TRBD2 covers 10 bases. The CDR3 loop spans 15 amino acids. Germline values: CDR1 DFQATT, CDR2 SNEGSKA (reference sequence). The V and J ends lost 6 bases and 7 bases, in that order; junction bases with no gene match: 15. The CDR3 DNA sequence: TGCAGTGCGCATCTCACCGGGACTAGCGTCAATGAGCAGTACTTC. Its protein is CSAHLTGTSVNEQYF.

DNA of the CDR3: TGTGCCACCAGCAGAGGCGGGACAGGGGCCATCGAGCAGTACTTC. Residues: CATSRGGTGAIEQYF. The V gene is TRBV15, the J gene TRBJ2-7; 10 nucleotides align to TRBD1. The CDR3 consists of 15 residues. With 1 base clipped from V and 6 bases from J, the junction kept 6 bases outside the gene matches. CDR1 LNHNV and CDR2 YYDKDF come from the germline V gene (reference sequence).

This clonotype has at least ten counts. The chain links TRBV6-2 or TRBV6-3 to TRBJ2-5, with 13 bases fitting TRBD2. Germline-derived CDR1 and CDR2 are MNHEY and SVGEGT. J gave up 5 bases and V 6 bases, and 6 bases lay outside the gene matches. The CDR3 spans 15 residues. CDR3 region: CASSPTSGGAETQYF. For the CDR3, the DNA is TGTGCCAGCAGCCCTACTAGCGGGGGGGCGGAGACCCAGTACTTC.